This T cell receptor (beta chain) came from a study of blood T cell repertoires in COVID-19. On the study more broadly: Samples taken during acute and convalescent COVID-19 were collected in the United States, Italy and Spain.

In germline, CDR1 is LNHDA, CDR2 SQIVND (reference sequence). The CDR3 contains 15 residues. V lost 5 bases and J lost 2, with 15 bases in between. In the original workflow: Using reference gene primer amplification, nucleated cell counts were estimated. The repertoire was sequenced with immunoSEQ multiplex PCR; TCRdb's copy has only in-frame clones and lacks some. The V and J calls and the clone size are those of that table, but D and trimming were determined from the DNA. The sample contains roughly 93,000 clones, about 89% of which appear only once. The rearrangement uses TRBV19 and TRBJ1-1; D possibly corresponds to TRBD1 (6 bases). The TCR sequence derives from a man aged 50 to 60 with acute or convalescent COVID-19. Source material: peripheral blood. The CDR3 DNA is TGTGCCAGTAGTGAACGGACAGCCGTTAACACTGAAGCTTTCTTT. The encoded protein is CASSERTAVNTEAFF. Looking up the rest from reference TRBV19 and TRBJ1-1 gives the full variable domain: DGGITQSPKYLFRKEGQNVTLSCEQNLNHDAMYWYRQDPGQGLRLIYYSQIVNDFQKGDIAEGYSVSREKKESFPLTVTSAQKNPTAFYLCASSERTAVNTEAFFGQGTRLTVV.